The text below deals with one TCR beta chain. Its antigen is not known. Germline CDR1 reads LGHDT; CDR2 reads YNNKEL (reference sequence). The CDR3 sequence is 15 residues long. V was clipped by 5 bases and J by 7 bases, with 21 bases between them. Next came a second PCR, run for about 7 to 12 cycles, which used a sample-barcoded 5' primer along with a J-beta primer mix. Each CDR3 protein is one row after TCRdb ran MiXCR on the 5' RACE reads. The data show hundreds of thousands of distinct CDR3 sequences, about half seen once. Researchers collected around 10 milliliters of peripheral blood from every single donor. The data belong to a study of blood T cells in healthy people across ages. The wider study: About one barcoded beta molecule per two T cells was captured by template switching.

Findings of the study overall: While age rose, TCR beta diversity per million T cells dropped in a roughly linear way.

The sample was blood. This sequence originates from a man older than 75 in good health. The V gene is TRBV3-1, the J gene TRBJ2-7; D is tentatively TRBD1 or TRBD2 (5 bases each). The CDR3 coding sequence is TGTGCCAGCAGCTCCATCCGGGACCCCTACAATGAGCAGTACTTC. Its protein product is CASSSIRDPYNEQYF.